This T cell receptor (beta chain) was observed in a study of blood T cell repertoires in COVID-19. Across the whole study: There were acute and convalescent COVID-19 samples, and they came from the United States, Italy and Spain. From T cells, B-cell-depleted T cells, or PBMCs came the material, which was cDNA or gDNA.

The V end lost 3 bases, the J end lost 14 bases, and 18 bases lay between the germline ends. From germline, CDR1 is LNHDA and CDR2 SQIVND (reference sequence). This CDR3 contains 13 residues. Authors' analysis steps: By means of reference gene primer amplification, nucleated cell counts were estimated. Sequenced by immunoSEQ multiplex PCR; TCRdb stores in-frame clones only, minus some. D and trimming come from the DNA, and the V and J calls and clone size come from that table. The sample includes about 64,000 clones, about nine tenths of them seen just once. The sequence derives from a human donor in a cohort sampled during active COVID-19. The genes are TRBV19 and TRBJ2-3; possibly TRBD1 for D (6 bases). Material: peripheral blood. The CDR3 reads CASSMRVDSARYF. The CDR3 nucleotides read TGTGCCAGTAGTATGCGAGTGGACAGCGCGCGGTATTTT.